A single sample is the source of the 4 T cell receptor beta chains below, sequenced in a study of vaccination and CD4 T cells after COVID-19. In TCRdb, the PCR reads were re-called with MiXCR into one record per CDR3 protein. The sample yields about 30,000 distinct CDR3 sequences, approximately 51% seen once. The time point was: late sampling 161 to 241 days after vaccination in a few convalescent patients. Sequenced material: CD4+ T cells from blood, taken about 7 months after SARS-CoV-2 vaccination. The receptors stem from a human donor who had recovered from COVID-19.

The CDR3 loop reads CSAPTGRVLTDTQYF. The CDR3 DNA is TGCAGTGCCCCTACGGGGCGGGTTCTAACAGATACGCAGTATTTT. The rearrangement links TRBV20-1 to TRBJ2-3, with D perhaps given as TRBD1 or TRBD2 (5 bases each). The CDR3 sequence is 15 residues long. Trimming cost V 6 bases and J 3 bases, with 19 bases left between them. The germline CDR1 and CDR2 sequences are DFQATT and SNEGSKA (reference sequence).

The chain is built from TRBV4-2 and TRBJ2-3, with a weak D call TRBD2 (5 bases). Per the germline V gene, CDR1 is LGHNA and CDR2 is YNFKEQ. The CDR3 covers 17 residues. V lost 0 bases and J 2 bases, leaving 15 bases between the germline ends. Here the CDR3 reads CASSQEGAHLPTDTQYF. The CDR3 nucleotides are TGTGCCAGCAGCCAAGAGGGAGCACATCTCCCCACAGATACGCAGTATTTT.

The V gene is TRBV20-1, the J gene TRBJ1-1; no clear D. Trimming removed 3 bases at V and 4 bases at J, with 6 bases between. The CDR3 is made up of 11 amino acids. The germline V gene encodes CDR1 DFQATT and CDR2 SNEGSKA (reference sequence). As DNA, the CDR3 is TGCAGTGCTAGCCGGGCCACTGAAGCTTTCTTT. The encoded protein is CSASRATEAFF.

V and J are TRBV28 and TRBJ1-1; D gene ambiguous. Between the trimmed V and J ends, which lost 3 bases and 9 bases, there was a span of 8 bases. Germline V gene lookup returns CDR1 MDHEN and CDR2 SYDVKM. This CDR3 region has 11 residues. In DNA form, the CDR3 reads TGTGCCAGCAGTTTTGAGGGAAAAGCTTTCTTT. This gives the protein CASSFEGKAFF. The full variable domain, with the rest looked up from reference TRBV28 and TRBJ1-1, is DVKVTQSSRYLVKRTGEKVFLECVQDMDHENMFWYRQDPGLGLRLIYFSYDVKMKEKGDIPEGYSVSREKKERFSLILESASTNQTSMYLCASSFEGKAFFGQGTRLTVV.